The entry below describes one T cell receptor (beta chain). Its antigen remains unknown. Other DNA sequences within the sample encode an identical CDR3. Germline V CDR1 and CDR2: GTSNPN, SVGIG (reference sequence). With 2 bases clipped from V and 4 bases from J, the junction kept 3 bases outside the gene matches. There are 13 residues in the CDR3. The record originates from a study of cytomegalovirus exposure and HLA in healthy donors. Study findings and constraints: Prediction of most subjects' HLA-A and HLA-B alleles by TCR beta sequences was reportedly accurate. Among the sequence variants, a highly shared cluster was likely an artifact of sequencing. Follow-up analysis found HLA locus-dependent TCR association rates, highest for DRB1 and lowest for HLA-C.

Researchers ran the PCR with 60 Vbeta and 13 Jbeta primers. Study processing details: Around 11 million shared chains were among the approximately 80 million unique TCR beta chains that a later analysis counted. Data came from immunoSEQ multiplex PCR; TCRdb stores just in-frame clones and leaves some out. V, J and clone size derive from that table, while D and trimming were established from the DNA sequence. The repertoire shows 49,000 or so clones; the top ten hold roughly a quarter. The gene calls are TRBV30 and TRBJ1-2, with 8 positions matching TRBD1. The receptor was derived from a man in his forties or fifties in good health and CMV-seropositive. Material for sequencing was PBMCs. Here the CDR3 DNA reads TGTGCCTGGAGTAGGGACAGGCCCTATGGCTACACCTTC. Translated: CAWSRDRPYGYTF.